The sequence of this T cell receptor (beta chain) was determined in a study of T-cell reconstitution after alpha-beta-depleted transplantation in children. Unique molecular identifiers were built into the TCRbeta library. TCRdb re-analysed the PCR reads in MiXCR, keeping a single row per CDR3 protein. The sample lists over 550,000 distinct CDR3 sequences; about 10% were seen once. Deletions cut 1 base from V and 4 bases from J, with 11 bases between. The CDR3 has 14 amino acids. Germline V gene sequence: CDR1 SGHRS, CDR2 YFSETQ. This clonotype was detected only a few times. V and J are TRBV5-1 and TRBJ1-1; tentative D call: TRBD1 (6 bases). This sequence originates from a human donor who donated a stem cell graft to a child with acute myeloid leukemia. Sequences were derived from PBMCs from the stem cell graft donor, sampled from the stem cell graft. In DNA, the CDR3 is TGCGCCAGCAGCTTGAGGGGGGAGTCCACTGAAGCTTTCTTT. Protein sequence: CASSLRGESTEAFF.